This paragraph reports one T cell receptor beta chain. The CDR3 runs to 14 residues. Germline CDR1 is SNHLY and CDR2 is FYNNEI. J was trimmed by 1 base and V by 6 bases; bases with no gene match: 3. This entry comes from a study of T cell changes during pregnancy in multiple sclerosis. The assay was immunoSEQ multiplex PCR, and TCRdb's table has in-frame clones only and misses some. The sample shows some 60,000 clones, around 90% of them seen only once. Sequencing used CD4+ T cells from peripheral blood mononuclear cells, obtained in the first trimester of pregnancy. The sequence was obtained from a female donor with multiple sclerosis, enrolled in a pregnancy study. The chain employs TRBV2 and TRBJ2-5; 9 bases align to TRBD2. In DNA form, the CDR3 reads TGTGCCAGCAGCGATAGCGGGGGCCAAGAGACCCAGTACTTC. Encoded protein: CASSDSGGQETQYF.